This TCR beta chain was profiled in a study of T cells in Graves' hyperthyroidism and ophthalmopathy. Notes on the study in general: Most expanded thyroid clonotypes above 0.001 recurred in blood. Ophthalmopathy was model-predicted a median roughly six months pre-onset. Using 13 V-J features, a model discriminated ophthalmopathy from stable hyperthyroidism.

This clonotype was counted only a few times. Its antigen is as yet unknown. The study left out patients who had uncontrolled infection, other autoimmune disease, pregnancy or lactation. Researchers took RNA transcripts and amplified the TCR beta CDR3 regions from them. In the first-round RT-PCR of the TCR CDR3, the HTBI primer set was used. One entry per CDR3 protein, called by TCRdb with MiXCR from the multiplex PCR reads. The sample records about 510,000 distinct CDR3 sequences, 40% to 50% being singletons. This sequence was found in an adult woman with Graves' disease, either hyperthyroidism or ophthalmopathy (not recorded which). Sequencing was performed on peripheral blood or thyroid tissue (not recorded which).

This CDR3 reads CASTNWEDTEAFF. Here the CDR3 DNA reads TGTGCCAGCACCAATTGGGAGGACACTGAAGCTTTCTTT. This sequence joins TRBV11-2 and TRBJ1-1, with unresolved D. Between the trimmed V and J ends, which lost 7 bases and 3 bases, there was a span of 12 bases. Germline-derived CDR1 and CDR2 are SGHAT and FQNNGV. The CDR3 runs to 13 residues.